Given below is one T cell receptor (beta chain) in context. This sample was taken from a study of blood T cell repertoires in COVID-19. Repertoires were generated with immunoSEQ multiplex PCR, while TCRdb's copy carries only in-frame clones and drops some. The table includes approximately 470,000 clones, 70% to 90% detected once. The V and J ends lost 6 bases and 1 base respectively, with 16 bases between them. There are 16 residues in the CDR3. Germline assignment: CDR1 SNHLY and CDR2 FYNNEI. The specimen sequenced was peripheral blood. The chain joins TRBV2 to TRBJ1-3, with D maybe TRBD1 (6 bases). This sequence originates from a human donor in a cohort sampled during active COVID-19. The CDR3 region has the DNA TGTGCCAGCAGAGGGGGAGAGGCCCCGTCTGGAAACACCATATATTTT. Its protein product is CASRGGEAPSGNTIYF.